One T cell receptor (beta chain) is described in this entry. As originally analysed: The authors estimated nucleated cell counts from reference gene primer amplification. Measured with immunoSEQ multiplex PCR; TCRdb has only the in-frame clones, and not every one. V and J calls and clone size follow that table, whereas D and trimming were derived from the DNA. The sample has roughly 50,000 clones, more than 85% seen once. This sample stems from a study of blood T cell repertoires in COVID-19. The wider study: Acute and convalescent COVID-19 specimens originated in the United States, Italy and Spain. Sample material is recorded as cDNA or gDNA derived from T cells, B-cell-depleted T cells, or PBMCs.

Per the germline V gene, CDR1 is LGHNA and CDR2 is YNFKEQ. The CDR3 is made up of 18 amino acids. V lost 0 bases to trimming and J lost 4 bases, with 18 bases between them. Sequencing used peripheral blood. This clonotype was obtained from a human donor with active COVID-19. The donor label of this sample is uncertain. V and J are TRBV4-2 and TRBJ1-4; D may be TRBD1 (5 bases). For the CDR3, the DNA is TGTGCCAGCAGCCAAGAGCGGGGAACGGGGGACCTTAATGAAAAACTGTTTTTT. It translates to CASSQERGTGDLNEKLFF.